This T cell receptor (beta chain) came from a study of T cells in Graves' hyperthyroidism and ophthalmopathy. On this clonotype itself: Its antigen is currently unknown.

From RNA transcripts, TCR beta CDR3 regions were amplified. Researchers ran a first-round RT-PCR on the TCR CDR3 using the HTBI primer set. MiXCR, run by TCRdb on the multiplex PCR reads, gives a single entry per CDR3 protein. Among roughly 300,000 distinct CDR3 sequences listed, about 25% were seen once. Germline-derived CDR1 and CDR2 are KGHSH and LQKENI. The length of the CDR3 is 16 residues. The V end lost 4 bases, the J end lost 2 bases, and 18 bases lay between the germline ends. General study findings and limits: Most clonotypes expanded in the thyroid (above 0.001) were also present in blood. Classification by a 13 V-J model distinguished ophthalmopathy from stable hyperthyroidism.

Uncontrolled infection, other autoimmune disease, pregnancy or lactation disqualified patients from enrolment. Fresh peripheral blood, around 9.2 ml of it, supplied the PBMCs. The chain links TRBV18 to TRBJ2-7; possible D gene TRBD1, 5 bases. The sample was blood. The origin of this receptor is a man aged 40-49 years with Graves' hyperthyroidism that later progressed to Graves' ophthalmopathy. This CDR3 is CASSLSGSTRTYEQYF. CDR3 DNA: TGTGCCAGCTCACTCTCAGGGTCGACCCGTACCTACGAGCAGTACTTC.